These T cell receptor beta chains were read from a single sample in a study of blood T cell repertoires in COVID-19. Here immunoSEQ multiplex PCR was the method, and the copy in TCRdb shows in-frame clones only, minus some. The sample has approximately 70,000 clones, around 76% seen once; the top ten hold roughly 15%. The sample consisted of peripheral blood. The receptors were gathered from a woman older than 75 with acute or convalescent COVID-19. The CDR3 runs from the conserved cysteine through the conserved F or W. Each record gives: clone size, CDR3 length, V gene, J gene, D gene, CDR3 protein, CDR3 DNA. The D gene is left open where the match is weak. Some rows mark clone size as missing; the rest say once, few, many or name a class of expanded clone.

NA,13,TRBV14,TRBJ2-7,NA,CASSQRQIYEQYF,TGTGCCAGCAGCCAACGACAGATCTACGAGCAGTACTTC
once,19,TRBV5-1,TRBJ2-2,TRBD2,CASSLAGLAGPLNTGELFF,TGCGCCAGCAGCTTAGCCGGACTAGCGGGGCCTCTGAACACCGGGGAGCTGTTTTTT
NA,15,TRBV9,TRBJ2-7,NA,CASSPIGTGAGEQYF,TGTGCCAGCAGCCCAATCGGGACGGGAGCCGGCGAGCAGTACTTC
NA,15,TRBV4-1,TRBJ2-7,TRBD1,CASSQEPGGTYEQYF,TGCGCCAGCAGCCAAGAGCCAGGGGGCACCTACGAGCAGTACTTC
few,14,TRBV10-2,TRBJ2-2,NA,CASKLAKNTGELFF,TGCGCCAGCAAGCTAGCGAAGAACACCGGGGAGCTGTTTTTT
once,12,TRBV29-1,TRBJ2-1,NA,CSVVFGAEEQFF,TGCAGCGTTGTTTTTGGGGCTGAGGAGCAGTTCTTC
NA,12,TRBV12-3/TRBV12-4,TRBJ2-3,NA,CASSMFPDTQYF,TGTGCCAGCAGTATGTTCCCGGATACGCAGTATTTT
NA,16,TRBV3-1/TRBV3-2,TRBJ1-4,TRBD1,CASSPYRGARGEKLFF,TGTGCCAGCAGCCCTTACAGGGGAGCAAGAGGAGAAAAACTGTTTTTT
NA,14,TRBV29-1,TRBJ2-7,NA,CSVYSTGGPYEQYF,TGCAGCGTTTACTCGACAGGTGGGCCCTACGAGCAGTACTTC
many,16,TRBV5-1,TRBJ2-2,TRBD1,CASSSMGQGAAGELFF,TGCGCCAGCAGCTCGATGGGGCAGGGGGCGGCCGGGGAGCTGTTTTTT
NA,15,TRBV6-2/TRBV6-3,TRBJ2-1,TRBD1,CASSYSPGQYNEQFF,TGTGCCAGCAGTTACTCGCCGGGACAGTACAATGAGCAGTTCTTC
NA,17,TRBV5-6,TRBJ2-3,TRBD1,CASSLVPGQGEADTQYF,TGTGCCAGCAGCTTGGTACCGGGACAGGGGGAAGCAGATACGCAGTATTTT
NA,12,TRBV18,TRBJ2-7,NA,CASSLSRAEQYF,TGTGCCAGCTCACTCTCGCGGGCCGAGCAGTACTTC
once,14,TRBV28,TRBJ1-1,NA,CASSFSWSNTEAFF,TGTGCCAGCAGTTTTAGTTGGTCGAACACTGAAGCTTTCTTT
NA,13,TRBV25-1,TRBJ2-7,NA,CASSEFSSYEQYF,TGTGCCAGCAGTGAATTCTCGAGCTACGAGCAGTACTTC
once,12,TRBV10-2,TRBJ2-7,NA,CASSGTVYEQYF,TGCGCCAGCAGTGGGACAGTCTACGAGCAGTACTTC
NA,15,TRBV5-1,TRBJ2-3,NA,CASSLTGWSTDTQYF,TGCGCCAGCAGCTTGACAGGTTGGAGCACAGATACGCAGTATTTT
NA,14,TRBV7-2,TRBJ2-7,TRBD1,CASRRTGSTYEQYF,TGTGCCAGCAGGAGGACAGGGTCAACCTACGAGCAGTACTTC
NA,14,TRBV28,TRBJ2-3,NA,CASSFGGLWDTQYF,TGTGCCAGCAGTTTCGGCGGGCTCTGGGATACGCAGTATTTT
NA,13,TRBV6-5,TRBJ2-7,NA,CASSSPVSYEQYF,TGTGCCAGCAGTTCCCCAGTCTCCTACGAGCAGTACTTC